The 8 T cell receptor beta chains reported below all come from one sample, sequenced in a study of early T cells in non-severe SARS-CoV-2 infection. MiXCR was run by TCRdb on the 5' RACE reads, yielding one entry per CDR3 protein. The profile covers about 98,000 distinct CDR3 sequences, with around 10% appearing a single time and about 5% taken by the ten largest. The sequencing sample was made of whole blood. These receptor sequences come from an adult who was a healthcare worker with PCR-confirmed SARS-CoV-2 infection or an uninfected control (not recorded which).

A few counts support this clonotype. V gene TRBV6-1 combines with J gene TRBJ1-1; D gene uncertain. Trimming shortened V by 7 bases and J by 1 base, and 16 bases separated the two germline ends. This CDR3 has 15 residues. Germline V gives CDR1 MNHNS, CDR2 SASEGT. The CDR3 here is CASTERTTTNTEAFF. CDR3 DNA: TGTGCCAGCACAGAGAGAACAACAACGAACACTGAAGCTTTCTTT.

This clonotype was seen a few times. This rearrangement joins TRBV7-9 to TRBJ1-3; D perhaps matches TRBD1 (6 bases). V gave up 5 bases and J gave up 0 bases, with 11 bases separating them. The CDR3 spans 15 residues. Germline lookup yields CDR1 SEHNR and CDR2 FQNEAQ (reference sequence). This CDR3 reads CASSTRQDSGNTIYF. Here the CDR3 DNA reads TGTGCCAGCAGCACCCGACAGGACTCTGGAAACACCATATATTTT.

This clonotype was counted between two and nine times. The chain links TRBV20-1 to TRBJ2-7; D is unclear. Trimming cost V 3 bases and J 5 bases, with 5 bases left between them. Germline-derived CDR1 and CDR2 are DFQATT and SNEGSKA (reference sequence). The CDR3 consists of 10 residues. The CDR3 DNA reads TGCAGTGCTAGTTCCCACGAGCAGTACTTC. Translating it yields CSASSHEQYF.

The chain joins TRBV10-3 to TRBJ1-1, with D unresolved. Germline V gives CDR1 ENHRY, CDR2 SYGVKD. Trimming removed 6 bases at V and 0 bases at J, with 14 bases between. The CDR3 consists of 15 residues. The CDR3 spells CAIRGSGVMNTEAFF. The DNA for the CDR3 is TGTGCCATCAGGGGATCTGGCGTAATGAACACTGAAGCTTTCTTT.

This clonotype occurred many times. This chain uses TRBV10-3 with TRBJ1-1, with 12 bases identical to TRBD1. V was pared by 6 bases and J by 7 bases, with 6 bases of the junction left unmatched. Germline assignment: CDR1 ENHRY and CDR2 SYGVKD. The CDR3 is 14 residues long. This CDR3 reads CAISRGQGADEAFF. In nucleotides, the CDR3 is TGTGCCATCAGCCGGGGACAGGGGGCAGATGAAGCTTTCTTT.

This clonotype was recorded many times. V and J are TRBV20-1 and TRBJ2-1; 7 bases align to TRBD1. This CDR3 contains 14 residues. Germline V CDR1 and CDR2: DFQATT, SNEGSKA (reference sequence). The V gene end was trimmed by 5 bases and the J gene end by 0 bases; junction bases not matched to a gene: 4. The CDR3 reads CSALQGSSYNEQFF. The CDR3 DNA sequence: TGCAGTGCTCTACAGGGGTCCTCCTACAATGAGCAGTTCTTC.

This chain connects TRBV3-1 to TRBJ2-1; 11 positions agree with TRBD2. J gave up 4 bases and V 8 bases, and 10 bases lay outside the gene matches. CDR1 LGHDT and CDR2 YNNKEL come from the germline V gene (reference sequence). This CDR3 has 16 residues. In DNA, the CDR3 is TGTGCCAGCTCTGGCCGGGGGACTAGCGGTTACAATGAGCAGTTCTTC. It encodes CASSGRGTSGYNEQFF.

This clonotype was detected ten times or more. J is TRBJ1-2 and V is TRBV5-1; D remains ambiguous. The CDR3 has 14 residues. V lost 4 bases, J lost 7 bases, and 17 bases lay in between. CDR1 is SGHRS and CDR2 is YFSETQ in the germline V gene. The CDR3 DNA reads TGCGCCAGCAGCCCAACGGTCCAGGACCGTGGCTACACCTTC. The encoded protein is CASSPTVQDRGYTF.